Each of the 27 T cell receptor beta chains below was sequenced from the same sample in a study of shared clonotypes between healthy human individuals. Using immunoSEQ multiplex PCR, the repertoire was profiled, and TCRdb retains in-frame clones only, with some absent. The table includes about 680,000 clones, about 78% detected once. Sequencing was carried out using memory CD4+ T cells sorted from blood. Documented subset: CD45RA-negative fraction. The receptors derive from a woman younger than 45 in good health.

A single count supports this clone. V and J are TRBV19 and TRBJ2-5; TRBD2 aligns across 12 bases. The V gene's germline CDR1 is LNHDA and CDR2 SQIVND (reference sequence). With 1 base clipped from V and 5 bases from J, the junction kept 2 bases outside the gene matches. The CDR3 is made up of 15 amino acids. In nucleotides, the CDR3 is TGTGCCAGTAGTATAGGACTAGCGGGAGTTGAGACCCAGTACTTC. This encodes CASSIGLAGVETQYF.

The chain couples TRBV6-5 to TRBJ2-5, with TRBD1 identical over 7 bases. The germline CDR1 and CDR2 sequences are MNHEY and SVGAGI. The CDR3 contains 16 residues. V dropped 0 bases and J dropped 2; count of bases not matched to a gene: 6. The chain's CDR3 is CASSYSNRGLQETQYF. DNA for the CDR3: TGTGCCAGCAGTTACTCGAACAGGGGCCTTCAAGAGACCCAGTACTTC.

This clone was detected a few times. This rearrangement joins TRBV5-1 to TRBJ2-1; D uncertain. The CDR3 runs to 13 residues. Trimming removed 4 bases at V and 5 bases at J, with 10 bases between. Germline assignment: CDR1 SGHRS and CDR2 YFSETQ. The CDR3 sequence is CASSPVGNNEQFF. The CDR3 DNA reads TGCGCCAGCAGCCCCGTGGGAAACAATGAGCAGTTCTTC. The variable domain in full, completed from reference TRBV5-1 and TRBJ2-1, reads KAGVTQTPRYLIKTRGQQVTLSCSPISGHRSVSWYQQTPGQGLQFLFEYFSETQRNKGNFPGRFSGRQFSNSRSEMNVSTLELGDSALYLCASSPVGNNEQFFGPGTRLTVL.

Concerning this clone itself: It may be a read error: a sequence one base away is much more abundant. Other DNA sequences in the sample encode the same CDR3. This sequence joins TRBV5-1 and TRBJ2-1; 7 bases fit TRBD1. There are 15 residues in the CDR3. In germline, CDR1 is SGHRS, CDR2 YFSETQ. Trimming at V came to 0 bases and at J to 4 bases, leaving 4 bases not matched to a gene. Here the CDR3 reads CASSLGDRDYNEQFF. Written as DNA, the CDR3 is TGCGCCAGCAGCTTGGGCGACAGGGATTACAATGAGCAGTTCTTC.

This chain joins TRBV29-1 and TRBJ2-7; 13 bases agree with TRBD2. The CDR3 sequence is 13 residues long. Germline V gene lookup returns CDR1 SQVTM and CDR2 ANQGSEA. The ends lost 6 bases at V and 3 bases at J; junction bases unmatched: 2. CDR3: CSVRLAGGYEQYF. The DNA for the CDR3 is TGCAGCGTCCGACTAGCGGGAGGCTACGAGCAGTACTTC.

The rearrangement uses TRBV14 and TRBJ2-2; 7 nucleotides agree with TRBD1. Germline assignment: CDR1 SGHDN and CDR2 FVKESK. V lost 5 bases, J lost 4 bases, and 7 bases stayed unmatched. The length of the CDR3 is 15 residues. The CDR3 DNA follows: TGTGCCAGCAGCGCCCGACAGGGACCCACCGGGGAGCTGTTTTTT. Translated, it gives CASSARQGPTGELFF. Full variable domain (rest looked up from reference TRBV14 and TRBJ2-2): EAGVTQFPSHSVIEKGQTVTLRCDPISGHDNLYWYRRVMGKEIKFLLHFVKESKQDESGMPNNRFLAERTGGTYSTLKVQPAELEDSGVYFCASSARQGPTGELFFGEGSRLTVL.

The rearrangement joins TRBV25-1 to TRBJ2-3, with TRBD2 matching over 7 bases. Germline-derived CDR1 and CDR2 are MGHDK and SYGVNS. Germline trimming cut 1 base from V and 11 bases from J; bases unmatched to any gene: 6. This CDR3 has 13 amino acids. CDR3 amino acids: CASSEFSASGQYF. The CDR3 DNA reads TGTGCCAGCAGTGAATTTTCGGCTAGCGGGCAGTATTTT. Based on the CDR3 plus reference TRBV25-1 and TRBJ2-3, the full variable domain is EADIYQTPRYLVIGTGKKITLECSQTMGHDKMYWYQQDPGMELHLIHYSYGVNSTEKGDLSSESTVSRIRTEHFPLTLESARPSHTSQYLCASSEFSASGQYFGPGTRLTVL.

This clone came up once. The chain uses TRBV5-6 and TRBJ2-1, with D possibly being TRBD2 (5 bases). CDR3 length: 16 residues. V was trimmed by 0 bases and J by 0 bases, leaving 10 bases between them. Germline V gene data show CDR1 as SGHDT and CDR2 as YYEEEE. The CDR3 sequence: CASSLEAGLSYNEQFF. Written as DNA, the CDR3 is TGTGCCAGCAGCTTGGAGGCGGGCCTCTCCTACAATGAGCAGTTCTTC.

The sample holds a few counts of this clone. This chain's CDR3 is CASSLTPGGSGDIQYF. The DNA for the CDR3 is TGCGCCAGCAGCCTCACCCCCGGCGGTTCGGGGGACATTCAGTACTTC. V usage is TRBV4-1 and J usage is TRBJ2-4, with D possibly TRBD2 on 6 matching bases. CDR3 length: 16 amino acids. From germline, CDR1 is MGHRA and CDR2 YSYEKL. V lost 4 bases and J 8 bases, leaving 21 bases between the germline ends.

The CDR3 loop reads CASREQGRSYGYTF. The CDR3 nucleotides read TGTGCCAGCAGAGAACAGGGTAGAAGCTATGGCTACACCTTC. The V and J genes are TRBV27 and TRBJ1-2, with TRBD1 as a possible D gene (6 bases). The CDR3 totals 14 residues. CDR1 and CDR2 (germline): MNHEY, SMNVEV (reference sequence). V was cut by 6 bases and J by 4 bases, with 15 bases left in between.

CDR3 in DNA: TGTGCCAGCAGCCCCTGGACAGGTAACACCGGGGAGCTGTTTTTT. Translating gives CASSPWTGNTGELFF. The rearrangement uses TRBV9 and TRBJ2-2, with TRBD1 matching over 7 bases. V trimming: 4 bases; J trimming: 2 bases; junction bases outside the gene matches: 5. Germline V gene data show CDR1 as SGDLS and CDR2 as YYNGEE. CDR3 length: 15 residues.

The sample holds a few counts of this clone. The V call is TRBV6-5, the J call TRBJ1-3; D unclear. The V and J ends lost 2 bases and 0 bases respectively, with 8 bases between them. The CDR3 has 15 residues. Germline CDR1 reads MNHEY; CDR2 reads SVGAGI. CDR3 protein: CASSYEGNSGNTIYF. DNA of the CDR3: TGTGCCAGCAGTTACGAAGGCAACTCTGGAAACACCATATATTTT.

The rearrangement links TRBV28 to TRBJ1-4, with D possibly TRBD1 on 5 matching bases. V dropped 7 bases and J dropped 8 bases, with 20 bases sitting between them. This CDR3 has 15 amino acids. Germline V lookup: CDR1 MDHEN, CDR2 SYDVKM. The CDR3: CASTSPGTFLEKLFF. The CDR3 DNA sequence: TGTGCCAGCACCTCGCCAGGGACCTTTCTCGAAAAACTGTTTTTT.

V usage is TRBV14 and J usage is TRBJ2-7; D gene unclear. Germline V gene lookup returns CDR1 SGHDN and CDR2 FVKESK. Trimming pared 1 base from V and 5 bases from J, leaving 15 bases between. This CDR3 contains 15 residues. The CDR3 region is CASSQVGGPRHEQYF. In DNA form, the CDR3 reads TGTGCCAGCAGCCAAGTTGGCGGCCCCCGGCACGAGCAGTACTTC.

The V gene is TRBV10-3, the J gene TRBJ2-7; possibly TRBD1 or TRBD2 for D (6 bases each). Germline CDR1 reads ENHRY; CDR2 reads SYGVKD. Trimming stripped 6 bases from V and 4 bases from J, with 19 bases between. CDR3 size: 15 residues. The chain's CDR3 is CAISGGVGARYEQYF. The DNA for the CDR3 is TGTGCCATCAGCGGGGGCGTGGGGGCTAGGTACGAGCAGTACTTC.

The chain is built from TRBV19 and TRBJ1-5, with 9 bases aligning to TRBD1. This CDR3 is built from 14 residues. V lost 7 bases to trimming and J lost 4 bases; unmatched junction nucleotides: 5. Germline CDR1 is LNHDA and CDR2 is SQIVND (reference sequence). CDR3 nucleotides: TGTGCCAGTACCGGGGGACAGGGTAATCAGCCCCAGCATTTT. This encodes CASTGGQGNQPQHF.

Only one count was recorded for this clone. This sequence joins TRBV7-8 and TRBJ2-1, with 8 bases fitting TRBD2. The CDR3 runs to 14 residues. Germline V gene lookup returns CDR1 SGHVS and CDR2 FQNEAQ. The ends lost 4 bases at V and 8 bases at J; junction bases unmatched: 7. This chain's CDR3 is CASSWPGGQDEQFF. DNA for the CDR3: TGTGCCAGCAGCTGGCCGGGGGGGCAGGATGAGCAGTTCTTC.

The V gene is TRBV11-2, the J gene TRBJ2-3; D possibly matches TRBD1 or TRBD2 (5 bases each). The CDR3 has 14 amino acids. CDR1 is SGHAT, CDR2 FQNNGV, per germline. Trimming stripped 0 bases from V and 8 bases from J, with 12 bases between. The chain's CDR3 is CASSLDPIGTTQYF. The DNA for the CDR3 is TGTGCCAGCAGCTTAGATCCGATAGGGACTACGCAGTATTTT.

The chain recombines TRBV7-9 with TRBJ2-5; D tentatively reads TRBD1 or TRBD2 (5 bases each). The CDR3 totals 15 residues. Trimming removed 5 bases from V and 3 bases from J, with 16 bases in between. Germline V CDR1 and CDR2: SEHNR, FQNEAQ (reference sequence). This CDR3 reads CASSPGAGSEETQYF. DNA for the CDR3: TGTGCCAGCAGCCCCGGGGCAGGGAGTGAAGAGACCCAGTACTTC. The variable domain in full, completed from reference TRBV7-9 and TRBJ2-5, reads DTGVSQNPRHKITKRGQNVTFRCDPISEHNRLYWYRQTLGQGPEFLTYFQNEAQLEKSRLLSDRFSAERPKGSFSTLEIQRTEQGDSAMYLCASSPGAGSEETQYFGPGTRLLVL.

V is TRBV11-2 and J is TRBJ1-1; D is uncertain. Deletions cut 5 bases from V and 4 bases from J, with 14 bases between. The CDR3 covers 14 residues. The germline V gene encodes CDR1 SGHAT and CDR2 FQNNGV. The CDR3 coding sequence is TGTGCCAGCAGCCAGTCGACCGTTTCCACTGAAGCTTTCTTT. This translates into CASSQSTVSTEAFF.

V is TRBV20-1 and J is TRBJ2-7; no clear D. CDR1 and CDR2 from the germline V gene are DFQATT and SNEGSKA (reference sequence). This CDR3 has 11 residues. Trimming left V 3 bases short and J 6 bases short, with 9 bases between. DNA of the CDR3: TGCAGTGCTAGTTACGGGTTCGAGCAGTACTTC. This codes for CSASYGFEQYF.

This clone was detected only a few times. The CDR3 DNA sequence: TGTGCCAGCAGCGCGGGTGACATTTTGAGCACAGATACGCAGTATTTT. The encoded protein is CASSAGDILSTDTQYF. This chain joins TRBV5-8 and TRBJ2-3; a possible D gene is TRBD2 (5 bases). The CDR3 sequence is 16 residues long. With 4 bases removed from V and 0 bases from J, the gap between germline ends came to 15 bases. In germline, CDR1 is SGHTS, CDR2 YDEGEE.

The chain employs TRBV7-9 and TRBJ2-1; D assignment may be TRBD1 or TRBD2 (5 bases each). From germline, CDR1 is SEHNR and CDR2 FQNEAQ (reference sequence). This CDR3 has 16 amino acids. Trimming pared 5 bases from V and 1 base from J, leaving 15 bases between. In DNA form, the CDR3 reads TGTGCCAGCAGCGGCCGCCGGGACCGTTCCTACAATGAGCAGTTCTTC. It is translated as CASSGRRDRSYNEQFF.

The chain links TRBV14 to TRBJ1-4; D not resolved. The CDR3 consists of 13 residues. In germline, CDR1 is SGHDN, CDR2 FVKESK. With 4 bases removed from V and 10 bases from J, the gap between germline ends came to 13 bases. The CDR3 DNA reads TGTGCCAGCAGCCTAGCCCGAGTCGGAAAACTGTTTTTT. This translates into CASSLARVGKLFF.

The rearrangement uses TRBV2 and TRBJ2-7; 8 positions match TRBD2. The CDR3 runs to 14 residues. The germline gives CDR1 SNHLY, CDR2 FYNNEI. J was trimmed by 2 bases and V by 6 bases; bases with no gene match: 6. CDR3 sequence: CASRLIAGPYEQYF. DNA of the CDR3: TGTGCCAGCAGACTCATAGCGGGACCCTACGAGCAGTACTTC.

V usage is TRBV11-2 and J usage is TRBJ1-2; D might be TRBD1 (6 bases). In germline, CDR1 is SGHAT, CDR2 FQNNGV. The CDR3 length is 13 residues. Trimming removed 5 bases at V and 8 bases at J, with 15 bases between. In DNA, the CDR3 is TGTGCCAGCAGCCCAAGACAGGTGTTGGGCTACACCTTC. This translates into CASSPRQVLGYTF.

This clone was found many times. The rearrangement joins TRBV2 to TRBJ2-3, with D hard to call. The CDR3 sequence is 12 residues long. V shed 6 bases and J shed 2 bases, with 6 bases lying between them. Germline loops: CDR1 SNHLY, CDR2 FYNNEI. The CDR3 sequence: CASRVDTDTQYF. For the CDR3, the DNA is TGTGCCAGCAGGGTAGACACAGATACGCAGTATTTT.